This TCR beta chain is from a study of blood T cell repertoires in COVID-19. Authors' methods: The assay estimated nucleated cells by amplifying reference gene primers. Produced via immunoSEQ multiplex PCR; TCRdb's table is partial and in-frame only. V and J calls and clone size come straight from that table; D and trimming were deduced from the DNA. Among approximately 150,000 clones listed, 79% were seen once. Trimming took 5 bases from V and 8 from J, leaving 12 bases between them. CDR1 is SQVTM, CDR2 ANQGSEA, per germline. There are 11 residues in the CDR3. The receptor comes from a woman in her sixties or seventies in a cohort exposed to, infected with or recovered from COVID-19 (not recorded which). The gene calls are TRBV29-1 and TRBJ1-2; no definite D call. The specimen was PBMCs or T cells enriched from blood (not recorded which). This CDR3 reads CSVSGKGGYTF. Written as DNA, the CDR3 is TGCAGCGTTTCGGGAAAAGGCGGCTACACCTTC. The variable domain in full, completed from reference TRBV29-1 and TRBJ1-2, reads SAVISQKPSRDICQRGTSLTIQCQVDSQVTMMFWYRQQPGQSLTLIATANQGSEATYESGFVIDKFPISRPNLTFSTLTVSNMSPEDSSIYLCSVSGKGGYTFGSGTRLTVV.